What follows are 13 T cell receptor beta chains derived from one specimen sequenced in a study of blood T cell repertoires in COVID-19. The protocol was immunoSEQ multiplex PCR, while the TCRdb copy is restricted to in-frame clones and leaves out a portion. Of 300,000 to 400,000 clones in the sample, over 75% were seen once. Sequenced material: peripheral blood. The receptors were gathered from an older woman with COVID-19, enrolled during active disease.

The V call is TRBV27, the J call TRBJ1-2, with 7 bases fitting TRBD1. This CDR3 contains 13 residues. Germline lookup yields CDR1 MNHEY and CDR2 SMNVEV (reference sequence). Trimming took 2 bases from V and 6 from J; bases not matched to a gene: 3. The CDR3 nucleotides are TGTGCCAGCAGTTTACAGGGGGGTGATGGCTACACCTTC. This sequence encodes CASSLQGGDGYTF.

The chain couples TRBV7-3 to TRBJ2-5; possibly TRBD2 for D (6 bases). The germline V gene encodes CDR1 SGHTA and CDR2 FQGTGA. CDR3 size: 14 residues. V lost 5 bases to trimming and J lost 4 bases, with 14 bases between them. Written as DNA, the CDR3 is TGTGCCAGCAGCCCCGATCCCGGGGGAGAGACCCAGTACTTC. Protein sequence: CASSPDPGGETQYF.

The chain carries TRBV30 and TRBJ1-2, with TRBD1 matching over 10 bases. The CDR3 length is 14 residues. Trimming at V came to 0 bases and at J to 8 bases, leaving 6 bases not matched to a gene. The V gene's germline CDR1 is GTSNPN and CDR2 SVGIG (reference sequence). The CDR3 protein is CAWSVLATGGGYTF. The CDR3 DNA sequence: TGTGCCTGGAGTGTATTAGCGACAGGGGGCGGCTACACCTTC. Complete variable domain (other parts from reference TRBV30 and TRBJ1-2): SQTIHQWPATLVQPVGSPLSLECTVEGTSNPNLYWYRQAAGRGLQLLFYSVGIGQISSEVPQNLSASRPQDRQFILSSKKLLLSDSGFYLCAWSVLATGGGYTFGSGTRLTVV.

The genes are TRBV15 and TRBJ1-4; D is uncertain. The CDR3 spans 15 residues. CDR1 is LNHNV and CDR2 is YYDKDF in the germline V gene (reference sequence). Trimming shortened V by 1 base and J by 4 bases, and 10 bases separated the two germline ends. The CDR3 DNA sequence: TGTGCCACCAGCAGAGTGGTGCAGTATAATGAAAAACTGTTTTTT. Translating gives CATSRVVQYNEKLFF. Full variable domain (outside the CDR3, taken from reference TRBV15 and TRBJ1-4): DAMVIQNPRYQVTQFGKPVTLSCSQTLNHNVMYWYQQKSSQAPKLLFHYYDKDFNNEADTPDNFQSRRPNTSFCFLDIRSPGLGDTAMYLCATSRVVQYNEKLFFGSGTQLSVL.

This chain links TRBV11-3 with TRBJ2-1; D is uncertain. Trimming removed 1 base from V and 3 bases from J, with 7 bases in between. The germline V gene has CDR1 SGHNT and CDR2 YENEEA. This CDR3 has 14 amino acids. In DNA, the CDR3 is TGTGCCAGCAGCTTAGTCATCCACTACAATGAGCAGTTCTTC. Encoded protein: CASSLVIHYNEQFF.

J is TRBJ1-2 and V is TRBV7-3; no firm D call. The length of the CDR3 is 13 residues. Germline V gives CDR1 SGHTA, CDR2 FQGTGA. Trimming removed 2 bases at V and 4 bases at J, with 8 bases between. The CDR3 coding sequence is TGTGCCAGCAGCTTACTGGGAGGCTATGGCTACACCTTC. The encoded protein is CASSLLGGYGYTF.

The rearrangement uses TRBV5-1 and TRBJ2-2; no reliable D call. V dropped 6 bases and J dropped 1 base, with 10 bases sitting between them. Germline CDR1 is SGHRS and CDR2 is YFSETQ. The CDR3 contains 14 residues. The CDR3 DNA reads TGCGCCAGCACCCCTACCGGGAACACCGGGGAGCTGTTTTTT. It codes for CASTPTGNTGELFF.

The genes are TRBV7-3 and TRBJ2-5; D is unclear. This CDR3 comprises 13 residues. Germline V CDR1 and CDR2: SGHTA, FQGTGA. Trimming cost V 5 bases and J 2 bases, with 9 bases left between them. In DNA form, the CDR3 reads TGTGCCAGCAGCCTCAGCGCGCAAGAGACCCAGTACTTC. It specifies CASSLSAQETQYF.

This chain uses TRBV3-1 (or the pseudogene TRBV3-2) with TRBJ1-4, with 7 bases matching TRBD1. CDR3 length: 19 residues. Germline loops: CDR1 LGHDT, CDR2 YNNKEL (reference sequence). V shed 2 bases and J 4 bases; nucleotides not matched to a gene: 16. DNA for the CDR3: TGTGCCAGCAGCCAAAAAGGGCCGACATGGGACAGCCGTAATGAAAAACTGTTTTTT. This codes for CASSQKGPTWDSRNEKLFF.

This chain links TRBV1 with TRBJ2-5; no DNA check was done on the table's D call, TRBD2. TRBV1 is noted as a pseudogene. The CDR3 contains 14 residues. The CDR3 nucleotides are TGCACCAGCAGCGCTAGGACTCACCAAGAGACCCAGTACTTC. It translates to CTSSARTHQETQYF.

The chain joins TRBV18 to TRBJ2-7; weak D call: TRBD1 (7 bases). Germline V gene lookup returns CDR1 KGHSH and CDR2 LQKENI. The germline V and J ends were trimmed by 3 bases and 2 bases, with 14 bases remaining between them. The CDR3 spans 15 residues. The CDR3 DNA is TGTGCCAGCTCACCTCAGGGGGGAATCGCCTACGAGCAGTACTTC. This sequence encodes CASSPQGGIAYEQYF.

The chain combines TRBV6-5 with TRBJ1-1; 7 nucleotides align to TRBD1. V lost 7 bases to trimming and J lost 5 bases; unmatched junction nucleotides: 7. The CDR3 spans 13 residues. Germline V gives CDR1 MNHEY, CDR2 SVGAGI. The CDR3 is CASTGTVGTEAFF. The CDR3 DNA sequence: TGTGCCAGCACTGGGACAGTTGGGACTGAAGCTTTCTTT.

In DNA form, the CDR3 reads TGTGCCAGCAGTTCGACAGACCTCCTCTCCTACGAGCAGTACTTC. Its protein product is CASSSTDLLSYEQYF. The V call is TRBV6-5, the J call TRBJ2-7; TRBD1 might be the D (5 bases). Trimming took 4 bases from V and 0 from J, leaving 13 bases between them. CDR1 and CDR2 (germline): MNHEY, SVGAGI. This CDR3 is 15 amino acids long.